This TCR beta chain was found in a study of blood T cells in healthy people across ages. Study-wide results and limits: Greater diversity and more naive CD4+ cells were seen in long-lived donors than in aged donors.

The CDR3 is made up of 13 amino acids. Germline V CDR1 and CDR2: MNHEY, SVGAGI. V was shortened by 2 bases and J by 8 bases, with 9 bases between the two germline ends. Points on this clonotype: Its cognate antigen is unknown.

It was with a sample-barcoded 5' primer and a J-beta primer mix that a second PCR of roughly 7 to 12 cycles was run. Via MiXCR, TCRdb re-called the 5' RACE reads, giving one row per CDR3 protein. Of 1.4 million to 1.5 million distinct CDR3 sequences in the sample, approximately 42% were seen once. V usage is TRBV6-5 and J usage is TRBJ1-4, with D uncertain. What was sequenced was blood. The sequence was obtained from a young woman in good health. The CDR3 DNA reads TGTGCCAGCAGTTACAGGGATAAGGAAAAACTGTTTTTT. This codes for CASSYRDKEKLFF.